Sequencing of this T cell receptor (beta chain) was carried out in a study of cytomegalovirus exposure and HLA in healthy donors (dated by TCRdb to about 2017). Some background on the complete study: According to an earlier analysis of a few hundred of the donors, about 190 million T cells yielded roughly 110 million unique TCR beta sequences and 276 Gb of sequence data. An early release that covered several hundred HLA-typed donors contained 250 to 350 gigabases of sequencing data and 85 million to 100 million unique TCR sequences. Of the 300 to 450 genotyped donors, 65% to 90% fell in the genetic ancestry cluster associated with self-reported Caucasian donors. The aim of the study was to test whether cataloging public T cell receptors could identify signatures of past pathogen exposure. Using immunosequencing, the study profiled T cell repertoires from 550 to 750 subjects and related those repertoires to cytomegalovirus serostatus. In addition to the first cohort of 650 to 800 subjects, a separate validation cohort of around 110 different subjects was used. To predict cytomegalovirus infection status, the study brought together high-throughput TCR immunosequencing, statistical association of individual TCRs with disease status, and machine learning. A later analysis re-examined previously published TCR beta repertoires from several hundred donors and added high-resolution HLA genotyping to investigate patterns of TCR occurrence. Rather than using new phenotypic data, the later analysis identified candidate immune exposures from TCR beta sequences and from how often those sequences occurred across donors. In an earlier analysis of roughly 600 of the donors, high-throughput TCR beta sequencing was used to judge whether each TCR beta V gene segment behaved as functional or pseudogenic. Donor age, sex, ethnicity and CMV serostatus were compiled alongside the repertoire data. A later genetic analysis used genome-wide SNP genotypes for about 60% of the roughly 670 donors, treating that subset as a discovery cohort. All discovery cohort repertoires had been generated on a single sequencing platform. Both class I and class II loci were covered by HLA typing, at four-digit resolution. Typing coverage varied by locus: about 620-630 donors for A, B, C, DRB1 and DQB1; 500 to 550 for DQA1; 600 to 610 for DPA1; around 450 for DPB1. Because of strong linkage in the cohort, 5 or 6 DR-DQ haplotypes were treated as single units for association and clustering. Among roughly 400 genotyped donors of the cohort, an average of about 240,000 unique TCR beta nucleotide sequences was sequenced per donor, of which roughly 17% were non-productive. Broad study findings and their caveats: A further reported finding was that TCR beta sequences accurately predicted the HLA-A and HLA-B alleles for most subjects in the first cohort. Immune exposure information for the cohort was limited to CMV serostatus. Correlated functional status among segregating V segments might be attributable to linkage disequilibrium, but an unknown experimental factor could not be ruled out. According to a later analysis, most CMV-associated TCR beta chains appeared to be HLA-restricted, and the HLA associations seemed to be driven largely by CMV exposure. Because HLA typing was missing for some donors at each locus, association tests included only the typed subset. A total of 150 to 200 TCR beta chains were listed by the study as associated with cytomegalovirus. According to a later analysis, TCR association rates differed among HLA loci, with DRB1 alleles showing the most associated TCRs and HLA-C alleles showing the fewest. Roughly uniform sequencing depth across donors was assumed in presence/absence analyses, although this assumption may not hold. When HLA alleles, especially DR and DQ, strongly co-occurred, attributing TCR associations to individual alleles was difficult. An association between a missense DCLRE1C variant and V-gene and J-gene trimming of TCR beta chains was found in a later genetic analysis and replicated in an independent cohort. In a later analysis, about 17,000 TCR beta sequences were associated with specific HLA alleles at a false discovery rate of 0.05. In a later analysis, HLA-associated TCR beta chains were found to be more clonally expanded and to have lower generation probabilities than equally common non-associated chains. In an earlier analysis of 450 to 750 of the donors, most TCR beta V segments appeared in productive rearrangements about 87% or about 30% of the time, broadly matching IMGT annotations. The authors suggested that the approach could potentially be generalized to other disease states and immunological phenotypes. The cohort was sequenced for TCR beta chains only, and without alpha or paired-chain data the features that could be detected were limited. The classifier was reported to diagnose cytomegalovirus status with high specificity and sensitivity in both the original cohort and the validation cohort. Most TCR sequences were observed very rarely across donors, whereas some public TCRs were present in many individuals. A later genetic analysis reported fewer N-insertions in productive TCRs among donors in an Asian-associated ancestry cluster than the 666-donor mean. According to a later analysis, parvovirus B19, influenza, CMV and Epstein-Barr virus appeared linked to several top co-occurrence clusters. In vitro tests confirmed that three of the cytomegalovirus-associated TCR beta chains recognize cytomegalovirus antigens. A cluster of highly shared sequence variants was judged likely to be a technical artifact of the sequencing pipeline. Seventeen rarely observed V segments, including chromosome 9 orphons, were excluded from the earlier analysis of several hundred of the donors because counts were too low.

Library prep was done by the immunoSEQ multiplex PCR assay. The multiplex PCR relied on a mix of 60 forward primers for TCR Vbeta segments and 13 reverse primers for TCR Jbeta segments. Amplification of the CDR3 region of rearranged TCR beta genes was performed with a multiplex PCR assay on genomic DNA. The Illumina HiSeq System was used to sequence the amplified TCR beta libraries as 87-base-pair reads. The source study handled its data this way. Across the 666 repertoires, a later analysis counted 78 million or so unique TCR beta chains, 8.5 million to 12 million of which were shared by at least two donors. A nearest-neighbor algorithm error-corrected the raw reads and collapsed the reads into unique sequences, merging closely related sequences to remove PCR and sequencing errors. To assign V, D and J gene segments, CDR3 sequences were aligned to IMGT reference sequences. Each retained sequence needed at least a six-nucleotide match to both a V gene segment and a J gene segment. A rearrangement was called productive if the CDR3 had no stop codons and remained in frame with V and J, and every other rearrangement was called non-productive. Following IMGT convention, CDR3 was defined as the stretch from the second conserved V-encoded cysteine up to the conserved J-encoded phenylalanine. In an earlier analysis of approximately 500 of the donors, sequences lacking an unambiguous match to a single V gene segment were excluded. An earlier analysis of around 600 of the donors classified V segments as functional when productive rearrangements were above 56.7% and as segregating when the standard deviation between donors was above 5%. To diagnose cytomegalovirus status from the catalog of TCR beta chain sequences, a statistical classification framework was built. A later analysis assigned V and J genes by comparing TCR nucleotide sequences with IMGT/GENE-DB human TR gene sequences. In a later analysis, CDR3 sequences and most-parsimonious VDJ recombination scenarios were assigned using the TCRdist pipeline. In a later analysis, each TCR beta chain was defined by its CDR3 amino acid sequence together with its V-gene family, and reads lacking a unique V-gene family were excluded. In a later analysis, some 600 highly shared, low-generation-probability nucleotide sequences were removed to address suspected cross-contamination and a sequencing artifact. In a later analysis, a clonal expansion index was calculated for each public chain from normalized within-repertoire ranks of inferred template counts. A later analysis computed generation probabilities with a VDJ recombination model fitted to out-of-frame rearrangements, and checked the results against IGoR. Hypergeometric tests were used in a later analysis to score TCR-TCR, TCR-HLA and TCR-CMV co-occurrence, with a repertoire-size bias correction applied to the TCR pairs. In a later analysis, false discovery rates were estimated by permuting HLA or CMV assignments 20 times. In a later analysis, co-occurring TCRs were grouped using DBSCAN, and TCRdist sequence similarity was added for clustering within HLA-allele-positive subsets. Repertoires with fewer than 30,000 or more than 120,000 public chains, plus five repertoires with anomalous nucleotide sharing, were excluded from co-occurrence clustering. In TCRdb, the immuneACCESS table is reduced to in-frame sequences with V and J assigned. These tables do not hold every clone; where another copy was compared, an unresolved V gene accounts for under half, and the others remain unexplained. V and J calls and clone size follow that table, whereas D and trimming were derived from the DNA. Here the sample has about 150,000 clones; 80% occur a single time. The ten largest clones capture over 4% of the sample.

As for this clone: Its antigen is not yet known. The junction departs from germline at one end; a sequencing error may be responsible.

The cohort consisted of 670 or so healthy bone marrow donors. At the time of sampling, every cohort member was nominally healthy, though immune exposures that went unrecorded were likely present. Of the roughly 630 cohort members, around 300 had a positive CMV serostatus and about 400 had a negative one, while no CMV serostatus was recorded for the donor. Each donor provided a peripheral blood sample, and peripheral blood mononuclear cells were used for TCR beta sequencing. Genomic DNA was extracted from the blood cell samples with the Qiagen DNeasy Blood Extraction Kit. The TCR comes from a man younger than 40 in good health. Sequencing input: PBMCs.

For the CDR3, the sequence is CSSSPAPEGNVYGYTF. The DNA reads TGTTCCAGCAGCCCTGCACCGGAGGGGAACGTCTATGGCTACACCTTC. Recombination connected TRBV7-9 to TRBJ1-2; 5 matching bases give a weak D call of TRBD1. Taken from the germline V gene (reference sequence), the CDR1 and CDR2 loops are SEHNR and FQNEAQ. From cysteine to phenylalanine, the CDR3 is 16 amino acids long. The sequence is cut down to CDR3 DNA, 48 bases in frame from base 1.